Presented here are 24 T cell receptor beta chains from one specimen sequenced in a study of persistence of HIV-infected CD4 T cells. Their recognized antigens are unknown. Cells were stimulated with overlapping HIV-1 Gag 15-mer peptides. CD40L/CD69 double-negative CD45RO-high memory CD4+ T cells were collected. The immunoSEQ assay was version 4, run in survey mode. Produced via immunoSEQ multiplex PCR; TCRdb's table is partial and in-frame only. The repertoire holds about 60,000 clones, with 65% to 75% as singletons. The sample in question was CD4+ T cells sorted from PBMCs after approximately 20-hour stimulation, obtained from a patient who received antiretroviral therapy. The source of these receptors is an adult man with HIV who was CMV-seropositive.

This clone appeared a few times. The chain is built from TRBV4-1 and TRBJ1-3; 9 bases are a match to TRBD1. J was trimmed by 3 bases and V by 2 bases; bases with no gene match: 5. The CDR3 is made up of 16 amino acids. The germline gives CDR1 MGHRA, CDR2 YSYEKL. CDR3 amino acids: CASSQRTGGFGNTIYF. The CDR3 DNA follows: TGCGCCAGCAGCCAAAGAACAGGGGGCTTTGGAAACACCATATATTTT.

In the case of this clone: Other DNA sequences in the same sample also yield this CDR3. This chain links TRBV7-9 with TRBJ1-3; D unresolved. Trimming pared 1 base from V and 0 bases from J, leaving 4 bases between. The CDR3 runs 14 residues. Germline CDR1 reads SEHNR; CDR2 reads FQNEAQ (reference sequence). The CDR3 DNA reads TGTGCCAGCAGCTTAGGTCACTCTGGAAACACCATATATTTT. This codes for CASSLGHSGNTIYF.

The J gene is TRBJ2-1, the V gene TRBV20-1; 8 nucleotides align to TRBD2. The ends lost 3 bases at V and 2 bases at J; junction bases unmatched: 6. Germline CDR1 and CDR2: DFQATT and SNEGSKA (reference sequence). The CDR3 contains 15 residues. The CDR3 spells CSASETGGPYNEQFF. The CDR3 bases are TGCAGTGCTAGTGAAACGGGGGGGCCCTACAATGAGCAGTTCTTC.

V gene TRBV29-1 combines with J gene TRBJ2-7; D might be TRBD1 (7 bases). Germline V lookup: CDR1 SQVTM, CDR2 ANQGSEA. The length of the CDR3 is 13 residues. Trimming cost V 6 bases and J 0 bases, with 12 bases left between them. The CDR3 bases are TGCAGCGTGGCGGGACAGTACTCCTACGAGCAGTACTTC. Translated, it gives CSVAGQYSYEQYF.

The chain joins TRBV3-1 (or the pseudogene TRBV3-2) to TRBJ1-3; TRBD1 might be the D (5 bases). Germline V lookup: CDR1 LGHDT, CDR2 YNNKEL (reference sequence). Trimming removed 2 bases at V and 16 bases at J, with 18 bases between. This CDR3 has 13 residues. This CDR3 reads CASSQTASGEGYF. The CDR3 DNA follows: TGTGCCAGCAGCCAAACAGCCTCAGGAGAGGGGTATTTT.

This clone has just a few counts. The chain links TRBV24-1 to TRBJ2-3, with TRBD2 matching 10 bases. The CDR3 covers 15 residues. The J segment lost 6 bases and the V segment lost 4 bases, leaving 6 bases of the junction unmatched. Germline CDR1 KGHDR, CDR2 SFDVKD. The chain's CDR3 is CATSDSRAGGDTQYF. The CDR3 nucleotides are TGTGCCACCAGTGACTCCCGAGCGGGGGGGGATACGCAGTATTTT.

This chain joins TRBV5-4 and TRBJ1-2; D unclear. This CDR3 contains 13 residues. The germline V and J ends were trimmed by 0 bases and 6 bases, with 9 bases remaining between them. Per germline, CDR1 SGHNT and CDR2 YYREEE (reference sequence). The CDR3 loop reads CASSLGPQDGYTF. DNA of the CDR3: TGTGCCAGCAGCTTGGGACCTCAGGATGGCTACACCTTC.

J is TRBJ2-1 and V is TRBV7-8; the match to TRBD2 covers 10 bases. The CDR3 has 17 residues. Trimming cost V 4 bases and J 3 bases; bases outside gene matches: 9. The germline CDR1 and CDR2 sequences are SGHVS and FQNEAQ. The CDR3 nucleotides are TGTGCCAGCAGCTGGGCTAGCGGGGGCTCCTTCTACAATGAGCAGTTCTTC. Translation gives CASSWASGGSFYNEQFF.

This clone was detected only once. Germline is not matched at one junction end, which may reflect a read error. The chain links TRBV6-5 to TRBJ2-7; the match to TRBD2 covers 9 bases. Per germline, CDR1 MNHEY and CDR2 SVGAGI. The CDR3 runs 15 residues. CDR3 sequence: CASNHQRGASCEQYF. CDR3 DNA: TGTGCCAGCAATCATCAGCGGGGGGCCTCCTGCGAGCAGTACTTC.

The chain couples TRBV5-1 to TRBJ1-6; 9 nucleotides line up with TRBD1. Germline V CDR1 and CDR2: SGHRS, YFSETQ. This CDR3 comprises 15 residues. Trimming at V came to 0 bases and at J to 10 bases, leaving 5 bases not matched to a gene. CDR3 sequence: CASSLGGQGGSPLHF. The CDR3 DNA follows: TGCGCCAGCAGCTTGGGGGGACAGGGAGGGTCACCCCTCCACTTT.

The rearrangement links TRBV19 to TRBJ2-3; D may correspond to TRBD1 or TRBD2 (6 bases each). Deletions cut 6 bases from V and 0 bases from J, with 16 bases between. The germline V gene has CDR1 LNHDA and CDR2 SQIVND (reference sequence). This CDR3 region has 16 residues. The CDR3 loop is CASRSTGAPSTDTQYF. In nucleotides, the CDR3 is TGTGCCAGTAGGTCGACGGGGGCCCCTAGCACAGATACGCAGTATTTT.

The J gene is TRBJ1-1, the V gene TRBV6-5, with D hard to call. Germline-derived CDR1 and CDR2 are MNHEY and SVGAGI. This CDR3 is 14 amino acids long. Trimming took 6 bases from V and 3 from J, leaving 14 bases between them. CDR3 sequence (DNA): TGTGCCAGCAGCCCCTCCCGGTCCGACACTGAAGCTTTCTTT. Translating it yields CASSPSRSDTEAFF.

As DNA, the CDR3 is TGTGCCAGCAGCATGGGACAAAATAATTCACCCCTCCACTTT. This gives the protein CASSMGQNNSPLHF. This chain joins TRBV3-1 (or the pseudogene TRBV3-2) and TRBJ1-6; tentative D call: TRBD1 (6 bases). Trimming stripped 5 bases from V and 5 bases from J, with 10 bases between. The germline V gene encodes CDR1 LGHDT and CDR2 YNNKEL (reference sequence). This CDR3 spans 14 amino acids.

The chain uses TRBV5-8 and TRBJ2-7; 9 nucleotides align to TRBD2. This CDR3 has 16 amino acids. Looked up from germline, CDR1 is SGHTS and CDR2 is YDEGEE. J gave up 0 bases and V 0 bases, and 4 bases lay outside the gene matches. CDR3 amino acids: CASSLAASGDSYEQYF. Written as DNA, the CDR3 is TGTGCCAGCAGCTTGGCGGCTAGCGGGGACTCCTACGAGCAGTACTTC.

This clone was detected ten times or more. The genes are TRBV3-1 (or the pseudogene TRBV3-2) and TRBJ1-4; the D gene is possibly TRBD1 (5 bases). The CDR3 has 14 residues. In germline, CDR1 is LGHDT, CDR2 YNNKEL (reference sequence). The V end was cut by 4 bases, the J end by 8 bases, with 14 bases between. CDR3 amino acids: CASSLQTRGEKLFF. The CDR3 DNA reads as TGTGCCAGCAGCCTTCAGACCCGGGGGGAAAAACTGTTTTTT.

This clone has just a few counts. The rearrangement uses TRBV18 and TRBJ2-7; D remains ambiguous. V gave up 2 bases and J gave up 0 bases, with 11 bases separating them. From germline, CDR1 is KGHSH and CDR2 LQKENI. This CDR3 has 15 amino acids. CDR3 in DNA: TGTGCCAGCTCACCAGCCCAGGTACCCTCCTACGAGCAGTACTTC. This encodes CASSPAQVPSYEQYF.

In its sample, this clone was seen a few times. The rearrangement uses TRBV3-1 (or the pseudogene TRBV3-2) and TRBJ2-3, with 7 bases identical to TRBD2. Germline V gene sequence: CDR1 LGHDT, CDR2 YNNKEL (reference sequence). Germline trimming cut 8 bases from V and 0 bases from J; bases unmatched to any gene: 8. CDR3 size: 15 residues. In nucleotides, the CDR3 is TGTGCCAGCCGCGGGGGTCAAACTAGCACAGATACGCAGTATTTT. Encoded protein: CASRGGQTSTDTQYF.

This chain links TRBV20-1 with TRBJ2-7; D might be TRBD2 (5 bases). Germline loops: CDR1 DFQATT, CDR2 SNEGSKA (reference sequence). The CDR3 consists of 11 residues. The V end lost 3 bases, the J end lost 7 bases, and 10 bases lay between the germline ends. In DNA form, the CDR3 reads TGCAGTGCTAGTGACGGGGATGAGCAGTACTTC. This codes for CSASDGDEQYF.

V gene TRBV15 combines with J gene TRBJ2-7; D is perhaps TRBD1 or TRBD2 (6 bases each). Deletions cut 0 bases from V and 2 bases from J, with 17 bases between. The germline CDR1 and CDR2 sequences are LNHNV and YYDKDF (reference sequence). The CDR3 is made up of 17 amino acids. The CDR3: CATSRDGVGGGTYEQYF. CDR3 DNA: TGTGCCACCAGCAGAGATGGTGTCGGAGGGGGAACCTACGAGCAGTACTTC.

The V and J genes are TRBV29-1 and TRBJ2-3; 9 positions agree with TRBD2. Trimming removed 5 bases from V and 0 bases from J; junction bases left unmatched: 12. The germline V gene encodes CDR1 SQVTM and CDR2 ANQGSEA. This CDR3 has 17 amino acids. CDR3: CSVPPLGTSPSTDTQYF. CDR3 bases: TGCAGCGTTCCGCCCCTAGGGACTAGCCCTAGCACAGATACGCAGTATTTT.

CDR3 loop: CASWGTGASYEQYF. The CDR3 DNA reads TGTGCCAGCTGGGGAACCGGGGCCTCCTACGAGCAGTACTTC. The V and J genes are TRBV28 and TRBJ2-7; D tentatively fits TRBD1 or TRBD2 (5 bases each). The CDR3 length is 14 residues. Germline CDR1 reads MDHEN; CDR2 reads SYDVKM. Between the trimmed V and J ends, which lost 8 bases and 0 bases, there was a span of 14 bases.

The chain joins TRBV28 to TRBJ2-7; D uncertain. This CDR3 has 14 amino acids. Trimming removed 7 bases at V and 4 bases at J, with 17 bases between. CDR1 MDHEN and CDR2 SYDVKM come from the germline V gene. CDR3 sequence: CASKTLLPPYEQYF. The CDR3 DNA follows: TGTGCCAGCAAAACCCTTTTACCCCCGTACGAGCAGTACTTC.

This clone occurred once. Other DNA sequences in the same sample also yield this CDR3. The CDR3: CASSYSIRAYGYTF. DNA of the CDR3: TGTGCCAGCAGTTACTCGATCCGGGCCTATGGCTACACCTTC. This rearrangement joins TRBV6-5 to TRBJ1-2; the D is unclear. Germline V gene lookup returns CDR1 MNHEY and CDR2 SVGAGI. The CDR3 extends over 14 amino acids. The V gene lost 0 bases and the J gene lost 4 bases, with 9 bases spanning the gap.

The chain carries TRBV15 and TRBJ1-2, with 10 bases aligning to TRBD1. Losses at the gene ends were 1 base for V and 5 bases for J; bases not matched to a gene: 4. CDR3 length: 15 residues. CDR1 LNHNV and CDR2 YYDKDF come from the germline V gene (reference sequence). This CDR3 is CATSRGQGAKYGYTF. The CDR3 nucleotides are TGTGCCACCAGCAGAGGACAGGGGGCGAAGTATGGCTACACCTTC.